One sample yielded the 12 T cell receptor beta chains listed below, sequenced in a study of blood T cells in healthy people across ages. The authors ran a second PCR of about 6 to 12 cycles using a sample-barcoded 5' primer and a J-beta primer mix. Each CDR3 protein is one row after TCRdb ran MiXCR on the 5' RACE reads. The sample gives approximately 800,000 distinct CDR3 sequences, around 34% of which show up once; around 13% is in the top ten. Sequenced sample: blood. The source is a man younger than 35 in good health.

Comment on this clonotype: Since no conserved phenylalanine or tryptophan closes the CDR3, a read error is the likely cause. The CDR3 protein is CASTRTTRADTQYS. The CDR3 coding sequence is TGTGCCAGCACCCGGACTACCCGCGCAGATACGCAGTATTCT. The rearrangement joins TRBV12-3 or TRBV12-4 to TRBJ2-3, with TRBD2 as a possible D gene (6 bases). The CDR3 sequence is 14 residues long. The V end lost 7 bases, the J end lost 4 bases, and 15 bases lay between the germline ends.

The V call is TRBV15, the J call TRBJ2-3, with 7 positions matching TRBD2. Germline CDR1 LNHNV, CDR2 YYDKDF (reference sequence). The V segment lost 0 bases and the J segment 9 bases; nucleotides outside the gene matches: 9. The length of the CDR3 is 15 residues. The CDR3 reads CATSRDRRGVETQYF. For the CDR3, the DNA is TGTGCCACCAGCAGAGATCGACGGGGGGTTGAGACGCAGTATTTT.

This clonotype was seen at least ten times. CDR3 loop: CASGGTGTPYGYTF. The CDR3 nucleotides read TGTGCCAGCGGGGGGACAGGGACCCCCTATGGCTACACCTTC. The J gene is TRBJ1-2, the V gene TRBV12-3 or TRBV12-4; 9 bases align to TRBD1. The V segment lost 8 bases and the J segment 4 bases; nucleotides outside the gene matches: 8. There are 14 residues in the CDR3.

The V gene is TRBV4-3, the J gene TRBJ2-1; 9 bases fit TRBD2. From germline, CDR1 is LGHNA and CDR2 YSLEER. V trimming: 0 bases; J trimming: 5 bases; junction bases outside the gene matches: 8. The CDR3 spans 17 residues. As DNA, the CDR3 is TGCGCCAGCAGCCAAGAACAGCCTAGCGGGGCCGACAATGAGCAGTTCTTC. Translation: CASSQEQPSGADNEQFF.

This clonotype was recorded at least ten times. In nucleotides, the CDR3 is TGTGCCAGCAGCCAAGTTTGGGCTAGCGGGGGACGATACGAGCAGTACTTC. Protein product: CASSQVWASGGRYEQYF. This chain connects TRBV3-1 to TRBJ2-7; 10 nucleotides line up with TRBD2. V lost 1 base to trimming and J lost 4 bases; unmatched junction nucleotides: 10. The CDR3 runs 17 residues. Per germline, CDR1 LGHDT and CDR2 YNNKEL (reference sequence).

This chain connects TRBV10-3 to TRBJ1-6; TRBD1 agrees at 8 bases. The CDR3 length is 15 residues. Per the germline V gene, CDR1 is ENHRY and CDR2 is SYGVKD. The V segment lost 9 bases and the J segment 6 bases; nucleotides outside the gene matches: 10. This chain's CDR3 is CAIASTGEFNSPLHF. Written as DNA, the CDR3 is TGTGCCATAGCCTCGACAGGGGAGTTTAATTCACCCCTCCACTTT.

The CDR3 loop is CASSYRGGPRITGELFF. The CDR3 nucleotides are TGTGCCAGCAGCTATCGGGGCGGTCCTCGAATCACCGGGGAGCTGTTTTTT. The V gene is TRBV7-2, the J gene TRBJ2-2; either TRBD1 or TRBD2 may supply D (5 bases each). The ends were cut back, 4 bases at V and 4 bases at J, with 19 bases in the middle. CDR3 size: 17 residues. CDR1 is SGHTA, CDR2 FQGNSA, per germline.

V is TRBV7-2 and J is TRBJ2-1; D may be TRBD1 (5 bases). The CDR3 has 14 amino acids. Trimming left V 4 bases short and J 5 bases short, with 12 bases between. Germline-derived CDR1 and CDR2 are SGHTA and FQGNSA. The CDR3 spells CASSSTRVNNEQFF. The CDR3 bases are TGTGCCAGCAGCTCAACCAGGGTGAACAATGAGCAGTTCTTC.

The CDR3 sequence is CSAARGRNGYTF. The CDR3 DNA reads TGCAGTGCTGCTAGGGGGCGGAATGGCTACACCTTC. The genes are TRBV20-1 and TRBJ1-2; 7 positions agree with TRBD1. The germline V gene encodes CDR1 DFQATT and CDR2 SNEGSKA (reference sequence). J gave up 6 bases and V 5 bases, and 6 bases lay outside the gene matches. CDR3 length: 12 amino acids.

The chain links TRBV7-2 to TRBJ2-7; 9 bases line up with TRBD2. Losses at the gene ends were 3 bases for V and 3 bases for J; bases not matched to a gene: 3. Germline loops: CDR1 SGHTA, CDR2 FQGNSA. The CDR3 is made up of 14 amino acids. CDR3 DNA: TGTGCCAGCAGCTTCCTAGCGGGGAACTACGAGCAGTACTTC. This sequence encodes CASSFLAGNYEQYF.

Of note for this clonotype: A much larger clone differs by one base, so this may be a read error. This chain joins TRBV10-3 and TRBJ1-4, with unresolved D. Germline CDR1 ENHRY, CDR2 SYGVKD. The CDR3 loop spans 12 amino acids. The CDR3 region is CPAPGDNEKLFF. DNA for the CDR3: TGTCCCGCCCCGGGCGATAATGAAAAACTGTTTTTT.

The chain recombines TRBV15 with TRBJ1-1; no definite D call. The V gene's germline CDR1 is LNHNV and CDR2 YYDKDF (reference sequence). This CDR3 has 14 residues. Trimming took 3 bases from V and 1 from J, leaving 9 bases between them. Here the CDR3 reads CATSSGRRNTEAFF. In DNA form, the CDR3 reads TGTGCCACCAGCAGCGGACGGAGGAACACTGAAGCTTTCTTT. The full variable domain, with the rest looked up from reference TRBV15 and TRBJ1-1, is DAMVIQNPRYQVTQFGKPVTLSCSQTLNHNVMYWYQQKSSQAPKLLFHYYDKDFNNEADTPDNFQSRRPNTSFCFLDIRSPGLGDTAMYLCATSSGRRNTEAFFGQGTRLTVV.